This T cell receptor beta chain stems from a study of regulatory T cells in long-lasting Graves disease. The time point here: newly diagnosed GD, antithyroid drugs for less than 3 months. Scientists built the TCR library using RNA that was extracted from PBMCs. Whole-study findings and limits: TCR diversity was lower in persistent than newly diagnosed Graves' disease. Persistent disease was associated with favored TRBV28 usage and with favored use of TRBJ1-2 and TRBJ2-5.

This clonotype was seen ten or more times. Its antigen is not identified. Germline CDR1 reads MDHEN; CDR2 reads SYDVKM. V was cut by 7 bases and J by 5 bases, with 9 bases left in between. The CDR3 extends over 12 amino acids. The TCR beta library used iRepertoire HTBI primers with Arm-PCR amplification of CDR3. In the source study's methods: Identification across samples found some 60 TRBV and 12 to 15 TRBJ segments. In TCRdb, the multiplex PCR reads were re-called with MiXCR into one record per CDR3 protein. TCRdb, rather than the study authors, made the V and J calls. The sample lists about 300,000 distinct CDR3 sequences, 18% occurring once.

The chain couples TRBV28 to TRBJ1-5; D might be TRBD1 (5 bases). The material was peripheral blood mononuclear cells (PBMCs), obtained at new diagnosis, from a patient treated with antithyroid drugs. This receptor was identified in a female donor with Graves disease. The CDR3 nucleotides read TGTGCCAGCAAGGGGCTATATCAGCCCCAGCATTTT. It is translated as CASKGLYQPQHF.